This passage covers 27 T cell receptor beta chains from one sample sequenced in a study of graft-versus-host responses after intestinal transplantation. These receptors have no known antigen. The assay was immunoSEQ multiplex PCR, and TCRdb's table has in-frame clones only and misses some. The data contain some 140,000 clones, approximately 92% of them singletons. Here the sequenced sample was unstimulated CD4+ T cells sorted from spleen or lymph node cells, taken before intestinal transplant. All receptors come from a human donor who received an intestinal transplant.

This chain links TRBV6-1 with TRBJ2-4, with 8 bases that match TRBD1. CDR3 size: 14 residues. Germline assignment: CDR1 MNHNS and CDR2 SASEGT. V lost 6 bases and J lost 0; bases outside the gene matches: 1. CDR3: CASSGQGAKNIQYF. The CDR3 DNA reads TGTGCCAGCAGCGGACAGGGAGCCAAAAACATTCAGTACTTC.

The table lists this clone with a few counts. The J gene is TRBJ2-1, the V gene TRBV5-5, with unresolved D. V lost 4 bases and J lost 4, with 3 bases in between. CDR1 is SGHKS, CDR2 YYEKEE, per germline (reference sequence). This CDR3 is built from 11 residues. The CDR3 here is CASSRYNEQFF. Written as DNA, the CDR3 is TGTGCCAGCAGCCGGTACAATGAGCAGTTCTTC.

V gene TRBV2 combines with J gene TRBJ1-5; TRBD1 might be the D (5 bases). CDR3 size: 15 residues. CDR1 is SNHLY and CDR2 is FYNNEI in the germline V gene. V was pared by 6 bases and J by 5 bases, with 17 bases between. The CDR3 DNA reads TGTGCCAGCAGCGCCTTCCCGGGACCGGATCAGCCCCAGCATTTT. This codes for CASSAFPGPDQPQHF.

The genes are TRBV7-9 and TRBJ1-5, with TRBD1 as a possible D gene (6 bases). Germline CDR1 is SEHNR and CDR2 is FQNEAQ (reference sequence). The CDR3 sequence is 14 residues long. The V end lost 5 bases, the J end lost 3 bases, and 11 bases lay between the germline ends. CDR3 coding DNA: TGTGCCAGCAGCCAACAGGGATTCAATCAGCCCCAGCATTTT. This encodes CASSQQGFNQPQHF.

In regard to this clone: Relative to the germline gene, one junction end is altered; a read error may explain this. Other DNA sequences within the sample encode an identical CDR3. The chain carries TRBV4-2 and TRBJ2-1; TRBD2 agrees at 7 bases. The germline V gene encodes CDR1 LGHNA and CDR2 YNFKEQ. This CDR3 spans 14 amino acids. CDR3 bases: TGTGCCAGTAGCCAAGGGACTAACTACAATGAGCAGTTCTTC. Its protein is CASSQGTNYNEQFF.

The J gene is TRBJ1-5, the V gene TRBV4-2; D might be TRBD1 (6 bases). Trimming stripped 0 bases from V and 9 bases from J, with 15 bases between. Germline CDR1 LGHNA, CDR2 YNFKEQ. The CDR3 extends over 15 amino acids. CDR3 DNA: TGTGCCAGCAGCCAAGATGTGGGGGGGCGTGTGCCCCAGCATTTT. Translated: CASSQDVGGRVPQHF.

The chain carries TRBV7-9 and TRBJ1-2, with 10 nucleotides matching TRBD1. The CDR3 runs to 15 residues. CDR1 and CDR2 from the germline V gene are SEHNR and FQNEAQ (reference sequence). V lost 4 bases to trimming and J lost 5 bases; unmatched junction nucleotides: 7. DNA for the CDR3: TGTGCCAGCAGCTCCAACTCGGGACAGGGGTATGGCTACACCTTC. Its translation is CASSSNSGQGYGYTF.

The chain uses TRBV5-1 and TRBJ1-6; D remains ambiguous. The length of the CDR3 is 14 residues. The germline V gene has CDR1 SGHRS and CDR2 YFSETQ. The V end lost 1 base, the J end lost 9 bases, and 11 bases lay between the germline ends. The CDR3 here is CASSLTLGISPLHF. CDR3 DNA: TGCGCCAGCAGCTTGACCCTAGGGATTTCACCCCTCCACTTT.

V is TRBV27 and J is TRBJ2-2, with TRBD1 identical over 10 bases. The germline V gene has CDR1 MNHEY and CDR2 SMNVEV (reference sequence). CDR3 length: 17 residues. Unmatched junction bases numbered 5, after V lost 0 bases and J lost 4 bases. CDR3 sequence: CASSLSSGTGATGELFF. In DNA, the CDR3 is TGTGCCAGCAGTTTATCCTCCGGGACAGGGGCCACCGGGGAGCTGTTTTTT.

This sequence joins TRBV5-4 and TRBJ1-1, with D unresolved. The CDR3 runs to 13 residues. CDR1 is SGHNT, CDR2 YYREEE, per germline (reference sequence). The V and J ends lost 0 bases and 4 bases respectively, with 7 bases between them. The CDR3 DNA is TGTGCCAGCAGCTTGGGTGGCGTCACTGAAGCTTTCTTT. It encodes CASSLGGVTEAFF.

The chain uses TRBV6-5 and TRBJ2-3; D possibly uses TRBD1 or TRBD2 (5 bases each). This CDR3 is 15 amino acids long. Germline assignment: CDR1 MNHEY and CDR2 SVGAGI. Trimming shortened V by 0 bases and J by 7 bases, and 14 bases separated the two germline ends. Here the CDR3 reads CASSYSRGQGNTQYF. CDR3 nucleotides: TGTGCCAGCAGTTACTCGAGGGGCCAAGGGAATACGCAGTATTTT.

The genes are TRBV5-4 and TRBJ2-3, with 8 nucleotides matching TRBD2. The CDR3 length is 15 residues. Unmatched junction bases numbered 6, after V lost 0 bases and J lost 6 bases. Germline V lookup: CDR1 SGHNT, CDR2 YYREEE (reference sequence). CDR3 region: CASSLGRGVRDTQYF. Here the CDR3 DNA reads TGTGCCAGCAGCTTGGGGCGGGGGGTAAGGGATACGCAGTATTTT.

The rearrangement uses TRBV5-1 and TRBJ2-1; TRBD1 aligns across 11 bases. The V and J ends lost 6 bases and 2 bases, in that order; junction bases with no gene match: 4. CDR1 is SGHRS, CDR2 YFSETQ, per germline. CDR3 length: 15 residues. The CDR3 bases are TGCGCCAGCACGGACAGGGGGCAAACCTACAATGAGCAGTTCTTC. Protein product: CASTDRGQTYNEQFF.

The V gene is TRBV19, the J gene TRBJ2-7, with 10 bases fitting TRBD2. The CDR3 length is 15 residues. Germline CDR1 reads LNHDA; CDR2 reads SQIVND (reference sequence). Trimming removed 3 bases from V and 2 bases from J; junction bases left unmatched: 4. The CDR3 DNA is TGTGCCAGTAGTATCGCGCTAGCGGGGGCCTACGAGCAGTACTTC. Encoded protein: CASSIALAGAYEQYF.

This chain connects TRBV14 to TRBJ2-4; either TRBD1 or TRBD2 may fit D (6 bases each). The V gene's germline CDR1 is SGHDN and CDR2 FVKESK. V was trimmed by 1 base and J by 3 bases, leaving 13 bases between them. There are 16 residues in the CDR3. For the CDR3, the DNA is TGTGCCAGCAGCCAAGGCAGGGGAGGTGGCAAAAACATTCAGTACTTC. The encoded protein is CASSQGRGGGKNIQYF.

The chain has TRBV7-6 and TRBJ1-3; perhaps TRBD1 as D (6 bases). This CDR3 contains 16 residues. With 2 bases removed from V and 3 bases from J, the gap between germline ends came to 14 bases. Per germline, CDR1 SGHVS and CDR2 FNYEAQ. The CDR3 reads CASSLRGGKNGNTIYF. Written as DNA, the CDR3 is TGTGCCAGCAGCTTAAGGGGGGGTAAAAATGGAAACACCATATATTTT.

The CDR3 sequence: CASSLAPSRNYGYTF. The DNA for the CDR3 is TGTGCCAGCAGCCTGGCACCGTCCAGGAACTATGGCTACACCTTC. The rearrangement joins TRBV5-6 to TRBJ1-2; D remains unclear. The CDR3 is 15 residues long. Per the germline V gene, CDR1 is SGHDT and CDR2 is YYEEEE. V was shortened by 4 bases and J by 2 bases, with 15 bases between the two germline ends.

The rearrangement links TRBV1 to TRBJ2-7; the D segment call TRBD2 is taken from the table without a DNA check. TRBV1 is listed as a pseudogene. The CDR3 runs to 18 residues. This chain's CDR3 is CTSSRLAGGIFYPYEQYF. In DNA form, the CDR3 reads TGCACCAGCAGCCGGCTAGCGGGGGGGATTTTTTACCCCTACGAGCAGTACTTC.

This clone was counted once. This CDR3 reads CASSGRGVASWDEQYF. The DNA of the CDR3 is TGTGCCAGCAGTGGGAGGGGAGTAGCTAGTTGGGACGAGCAGTACTTC. This sequence joins TRBV25-1 and TRBJ2-7; D perhaps matches TRBD2 (6 bases). CDR1 and CDR2 (germline): MGHDK, SYGVNS. This CDR3 contains 16 residues. The V gene lost 4 bases and the J gene lost 5 bases, with 21 bases spanning the gap.

This clone came up once. The chain combines TRBV5-1 with TRBJ2-5; 12 positions match TRBD2. Per the germline V gene, CDR1 is SGHRS and CDR2 is YFSETQ. This CDR3 is built from 15 residues. Trimming at V came to 3 bases and at J to 2 bases, leaving 2 bases not matched to a gene. The CDR3 sequence is CASSSSGGVQETQYF. In nucleotides, the CDR3 is TGCGCCAGCAGCTCTAGCGGGGGGGTACAAGAGACCCAGTACTTC.

This sequence joins TRBV15 and TRBJ1-5; maybe TRBD1 (5 bases). This CDR3 contains 15 residues. Between the trimmed V and J ends, which lost 10 bases and 7 bases, there was a span of 23 bases. Looked up from germline, CDR1 is LNHNV and CDR2 is YYDKDF (reference sequence). The DNA of the CDR3 is TGTGCCAGTGGGGTTGGGGGTCGGTTACTCCAGCCCCAGCATTTT. Amino acids: CASGVGGRLLQPQHF.

The genes are TRBV5-5 and TRBJ2-2; D unclear. V dropped 3 bases and J dropped 5 bases, with 14 bases sitting between them. The CDR3 is made up of 15 amino acids. The V gene's germline CDR1 is SGHKS and CDR2 YYEKEE (reference sequence). The CDR3 reads CASSSDPVGTGELFF. CDR3 nucleotide sequence: TGTGCCAGCAGCTCGGATCCCGTCGGTACCGGGGAGCTGTTTTTT.

The J gene is TRBJ1-2, the V gene TRBV27; tentatively, D is TRBD1 (5 bases). The CDR3 extends over 13 amino acids. Trimming shortened V by 5 bases and J by 4 bases, and 11 bases separated the two germline ends. Germline V gene lookup returns CDR1 MNHEY and CDR2 SMNVEV (reference sequence). CDR3 in amino acids: CASSARQSYGYTF. The DNA of the CDR3 is TGTGCCAGCAGTGCGAGACAGTCCTATGGCTACACCTTC.

The chain links TRBV6-5 to TRBJ1-5; a possible D gene is TRBD1 (6 bases). Trimming left V 8 bases short and J 3 bases short, with 11 bases between. This CDR3 has 13 amino acids. The germline V gene has CDR1 MNHEY and CDR2 SVGAGI. DNA for the CDR3: TGTGCCAGCGCGACAGGAGACAATCAGCCCCAGCATTTT. Its protein product is CASATGDNQPQHF.

V is TRBV10-1 and J is TRBJ2-1; D may be TRBD1 or TRBD2 (6 bases each). Germline V lookup: CDR1 WNHNN, CDR2 SYGVQD (reference sequence). V lost 8 bases, J lost 4 bases, and 21 bases lay in between. The CDR3 spans 16 residues. CDR3 in amino acids: CASQNAGGQKYNEQFF. For the CDR3, the DNA is TGCGCCAGCCAAAACGCCGGGGGCCAAAAATACAATGAGCAGTTCTTC.

Only a few counts were recorded for this clone. The rearrangement uses TRBV7-9 and TRBJ1-1; D may be TRBD1 (5 bases). In germline, CDR1 is SEHNR, CDR2 FQNEAQ (reference sequence). V lost 2 bases to trimming and J lost 3 bases, with 13 bases between them. The CDR3 sequence is 15 residues long. The CDR3: CASSLSMGRDTEAFF. The CDR3 DNA sequence: TGTGCCAGCAGCTTATCGATGGGACGGGACACTGAAGCTTTCTTT.

This chain joins TRBV27 and TRBJ1-4; D gene ambiguous. The germline V gene has CDR1 MNHEY and CDR2 SMNVEV (reference sequence). This CDR3 is built from 14 residues. The germline V and J ends were trimmed by 9 bases and 5 bases, with 16 bases remaining between them. In DNA, the CDR3 is TGTGCCAGTAATAACAAAGGGTCCAATGAAAAACTGTTTTTT. It encodes CASNNKGSNEKLFF. The variable domain in full, with the rest retrieved from reference TRBV27 and TRBJ1-4, is EAQVTQNPRYLITVTGKKLTVTCSQNMNHEYMSWYRQDPGLGLRQIYYSMNVEVTDKGDVPEGYKVSRKEKRNFPLILESPSPNQTSLYFCASNNKGSNEKLFFGSGTQLSVL.